This TCR beta chain came from a study of cytomegalovirus exposure and HLA in healthy donors (dated by TCRdb to 2016 to 2017). Regarding the study in general: According to a later analysis, one platform produced both the roughly 120 validation repertoires and the roughly 640 repertoires of the first cohort. The study aimed to test whether signatures of past pathogen exposure could be identified by cataloging public T cell receptors. In addition to the first cohort of hundreds of subjects, a separate validation cohort of approximately 130 different subjects was used. To predict cytomegalovirus infection status, the study brought together high-throughput TCR immunosequencing, statistical association of individual TCRs with disease status, and machine learning. Study-wide findings and limitations: The validation cohort had no HLA typing available for a later analysis, so co-occurrence within that cohort was assessed over all 120 repertoires. Three of the identified cytomegalovirus-associated TCR beta chains were confirmed in vitro to be specific for cytomegalovirus antigens. The study listed 164 TCR beta chains as associated with cytomegalovirus. Across donors, most TCR sequences were observed very rarely, whereas some public TCRs were present in many individuals. The authors suggested that the approach could potentially be generalized to other disease states and immunological phenotypes. A later analysis found that TCRs clustered in the first cohort also tended to co-occur in the roughly 120 validation repertoires, with 94% of cluster scores above 0. Cytomegalovirus status was reported to be diagnosed by the classifier with high specificity and sensitivity in both the original and validation cohorts.

The CDR1 and CDR2 encoded by the germline V gene (reference sequence) are SEHNR and FQNEAQ. V sheds 5 bases and J sheds 3 bases, leaving 13 bases between their ends. From its cysteine to its phenylalanine, the CDR3 spans 14 amino acids. Just the 42-base CDR3 DNA is kept, in frame starting at base 1. The library was built by means of the immunoSEQ multiplex PCR assay. The original methods were these. A statistical classification framework was built to diagnose cytomegalovirus status from the catalog of TCR beta chain sequences. As stored in TCRdb, this immuneACCESS dataset retains in-frame rearrangements with V and J assigned. A fraction of the clones does not appear; measured against another copy, unresolved V genes explain less than half of the discrepancy, and the remainder lacks a known reason. Clonal size and the V and J genes are those of that table, whereas D and trimming came from the DNA. This sample gives 150,000 to 200,000 clones in total; roughly 89% of them show up just once. The ten most abundant clones make up roughly 1.5% of the sample.

Donors formed part of the validation cohort, which comprised 120 subjects and was distinct from the first cohort of 666 subjects. To note about this clone: What this receptor recognizes is not known. Base qualities are not at hand, and no much larger clone is one base apart.

The chain is encoded by TRBV7-9 joined to TRBJ1-1; the D gene assignment is ambiguous. The sequence came from a woman aged 25 to 39 in good health and CMV-seronegative. The material sequenced was PBMCs. The DNA sequence is given as TGTGCCAGCAGCCCGTCGGGGAGAGACACTGAAGCTTTCTTT. It encodes CASSPSGRDTEAFF.